Given below is one TCR beta chain in context. The data belong to a study of T cell repertoires in cytomegalovirus infection. V was pared by 2 bases and J by 4 bases, with 9 bases of the junction left unmatched. Germline assignment: CDR1 MNHEY and CDR2 SMNVEV (reference sequence). The CDR3 sequence is 16 residues long. One entry per CDR3 protein results from TCRdb running MiXCR on the reads. The sample has some 600,000 distinct CDR3 sequences, approximately 24% seen once; the top ten hold approximately 8.2%. The sequenced sample consisted of CD8+ T cells from PBMCs. V gene TRBV27 combines with J gene TRBJ1-2, with TRBD1 matching 8 bases. The source is a human donor in good health (CMV status not recorded). Some clones in this sample may be carry-over from other donors' samples. The CDR3 nucleotides are TGTGCCAGCAGTTTACACCAGGACAGGGAGGTCTATGGCTACACCTTC. Translation gives CASSLHQDREVYGYTF.